The clone carrying this TCR beta chain was found once. This sample was taken from a study of blood T cell repertoires in COVID-19. Study-level background: Some COVID-19 samples were acute and others convalescent; all came from the United States, Italy and Spain. Sources were T cells, B-cell-depleted T cells, or PBMCs; the material itself was cDNA or gDNA.

V was clipped by 4 bases and J by 3 bases, with 15 bases between them. Germline CDR1 is SGHNT and CDR2 is YYREEE (reference sequence). The CDR3 is 15 amino acids. Original methodology: Reference gene primer amplification gave nucleated cell count estimates. Measured with immunoSEQ multiplex PCR; TCRdb has only the in-frame clones, and not every one. V and J calls and clone size are as listed in that table; D and trimming were resolved from the DNA. This table holds a few hundred thousand clones, 65% to 90% found once. J is TRBJ2-3 and V is TRBV5-4; D might be TRBD2 (5 bases). The sequencing sample was made of peripheral blood. The receptor comes from a woman aged 45-65 years with acute or convalescent COVID-19. The CDR3 DNA is TGTGCCAGCAGCCTGGACTTCTCTCCTACAGATACGCAGTATTTT. It translates to CASSLDFSPTDTQYF.